These 27 T cell receptor beta chains were sequenced from one sample in a study of cytomegalovirus exposure and HLA in healthy donors. It was with 60 Vbeta and 13 Jbeta primers that the PCR ran. Sequencing used immunoSEQ multiplex PCR; TCRdb keeps in-frame clones, though not all of them. The sample has around 130,000 clones; 80% to 90% are singletons. Sequenced input: PBMCs. These receptors were obtained from a man in his fifties in good health and CMV-seronegative.

Written as DNA, the CDR3 is TGTGCCAGCAGCTTGACGGCAGGGTACAATGAGCAGTTCTTC. This encodes CASSLTAGYNEQFF. This chain uses TRBV7-9 with TRBJ2-1; D possibly corresponds to TRBD1 (5 bases). Germline loops: CDR1 SEHNR, CDR2 FQNEAQ (reference sequence). The V end lost 3 bases, the J end lost 4 bases, and 10 bases lay between the germline ends. The CDR3 consists of 14 residues.

The V and J genes are TRBV10-3 and TRBJ2-3, with 8 bases fitting TRBD2. V gave up 5 bases and J gave up 5 bases; unmatched junction bases: 9. In germline, CDR1 is ENHRY, CDR2 SYGVKD. The CDR3 sequence is 15 residues long. The CDR3 coding sequence is TGTGCCATCAGTACGCCGGGACTAGTGCAAGATACGCAGTATTTT. It codes for CAISTPGLVQDTQYF.

The V gene is TRBV30, the J gene TRBJ1-1; unclear D gene. Between the trimmed V and J ends, which lost 4 bases and 11 bases, there was a span of 14 bases. Germline V gene lookup returns CDR1 GTSNPN and CDR2 SVGIG (reference sequence). CDR3 length: 11 amino acids. CDR3 protein: CAWTMGHAAFF. The DNA for the CDR3 is TGTGCCTGGACTATGGGCCACGCGGCTTTCTTT.

The chain links TRBV29-1 to TRBJ2-7; D is perhaps TRBD2 (5 bases). The germline V and J ends were trimmed by 4 bases and 5 bases, with 9 bases remaining between them. Germline CDR1 is SQVTM and CDR2 is ANQGSEA. The CDR3 is 11 residues long. The CDR3 DNA reads TGCAGCGTTGGGGTCGGGGACGAGCAGTACTTC. Translation gives CSVGVGDEQYF.

The chain is built from TRBV9 and TRBJ2-2; D remains ambiguous. The CDR3 contains 13 residues. Germline V lookup: CDR1 SGDLS, CDR2 YYNGEE. The V end lost 4 bases, the J end lost 7 bases, and 11 bases lay between the germline ends. The CDR3 here is CASSPLSVGELFF. CDR3 nucleotides: TGTGCCAGCAGCCCTCTGAGTGTCGGGGAGCTGTTTTTT.

The rearrangement joins TRBV6-1 to TRBJ1-2; D not resolved. The CDR3 covers 13 residues. The germline V gene encodes CDR1 MNHNS and CDR2 SASEGT. Trimming removed 2 bases from V and 4 bases from J, with 8 bases in between. This CDR3 reads CASSEWEAYGYTF. CDR3 coding DNA: TGTGCCAGCAGTGAATGGGAGGCCTATGGCTACACCTTC.

V is TRBV10-3 and J is TRBJ2-5; a weak D match, TRBD2 (5 bases). The assigned J gene may be wrong: the sequence end matches TRBJ2-7 better. The CDR3 extends over 14 amino acids. CDR1 is ENHRY and CDR2 is SYGVKD in the germline V gene. For the CDR3, the DNA is TGTGCCATCAGCGGACTTTTAAGCTCCTACGAGCAGTACTTC. It specifies CAISGLLSSYEQYF.

CDR3 DNA sequence: TGCGCCAGCAGTGAGTCGACTGCCGCAGCTTTCTTT. Translation: CASSESTAAAFF. J is TRBJ1-1 and V is TRBV10-1; no clear D gene. CDR3 size: 12 residues. Germline-derived CDR1 and CDR2 are WNHNN and SYGVQD (reference sequence). V dropped 0 bases and J dropped 10 bases, with 9 bases sitting between them.

This clone was found a few times. The V and J genes are TRBV30 and TRBJ2-5; perhaps TRBD2 as D (5 bases). The V end lost 2 bases, the J end lost 5 bases, and 18 bases lay between the germline ends. Looked up from germline, CDR1 is GTSNPN and CDR2 is SVGIG (reference sequence). The CDR3 length is 15 residues. The CDR3 nucleotides are TGTGCCTGGAGTAAGGTTAGAGGAACGGGGGAGACCCAGTACTTC. Protein sequence: CAWSKVRGTGETQYF.

This clone turned up a few times. Germline and junction disagree at one end, which may indicate a read error. The chain is built from TRBV29-1 and TRBJ1-2; 10 bases fit TRBD1. This CDR3 comprises 14 residues. Germline CDR1 is SQVTM and CDR2 is ANQGSEA. The DNA for the CDR3 is TGCAGCGCTGAAGGAGGGACAGGGGTTGCGAGCTACACCTTC. Protein: CSAEGGTGVASYTF. Full variable domain (rest looked up from reference TRBV29-1 and TRBJ1-2): SAVISQKPSRDICQRGTSLTIQCQVDSQVTMMFWYRQQPGQSLTLIATANQGSEATYESGFVIDKFPISRPNLTFSTLTVSNMSPEDSSIYLCSAEGGTGVASYTFGSGTRLTVV.

The CDR3 sequence is CASSQGSWVEDEQFF. CDR3 in DNA: TGCGCCAGCAGCCAAGGGAGTTGGGTGGAGGATGAGCAGTTCTTC. This sequence joins TRBV4-1 and TRBJ2-1, with D tentatively TRBD2 (5 bases). The CDR3 length is 15 residues. Germline V CDR1 and CDR2: MGHRA, YSYEKL. V shed 1 base and J shed 8 bases, with 15 bases lying between them.

The chain couples TRBV7-2 to TRBJ2-1, with 11 bases matching TRBD2. The V gene's germline CDR1 is SGHTA and CDR2 FQGNSA. The CDR3 consists of 16 residues. V shed 2 bases and J 7 bases; nucleotides not matched to a gene: 7. Here the CDR3 DNA reads TGTGCCAGCAGCTTACCTCTAGCGGGGGGTGGGAATGAGCAGTTCTTC. Translation: CASSLPLAGGGNEQFF.

The chain links TRBV2 to TRBJ1-1; D possibly corresponds to TRBD1 (5 bases). Trimming removed 3 bases from V and 11 bases from J, with 13 bases in between. The CDR3 contains 12 residues. CDR1 is SNHLY, CDR2 FYNNEI, per germline. DNA of the CDR3: TGTGCCAGCAGTGATCGCCAGGGTAGGGCTTTCTTT. It yields the protein CASSDRQGRAFF.

The chain uses TRBV5-6 and TRBJ1-1; D uncertain. V was cut by 0 bases and J by 0 bases, with 9 bases left in between. The CDR3 length is 15 residues. Germline CDR1 SGHDT, CDR2 YYEEEE. The CDR3 spells CASSLVTALNTEAFF. The CDR3 nucleotides read TGTGCCAGCAGCTTGGTTACAGCCCTGAACACTGAAGCTTTCTTT.

V usage is TRBV2 and J usage is TRBJ1-1; 8 bases map to TRBD1. Unmatched junction bases numbered 2, after V lost 4 bases and J lost 7 bases. Germline-derived CDR1 and CDR2 are SNHLY and FYNNEI. The length of the CDR3 is 12 residues. CDR3 nucleotides: TGTGCCAGCAGTGGGGGACAGGATGAAGCTTTCTTT. It is translated as CASSGGQDEAFF.

J is TRBJ2-3 and V is TRBV13; 9 bases are a match to TRBD1. Germline CDR1 PRHDT, CDR2 FYEKMQ (reference sequence). V shed 4 bases, J shed 1 base, and the junction held 3 bases outside the gene matches. The CDR3 runs to 15 residues. For the CDR3, the DNA is TGTGCCAGCAGCTCCCGACAGGGGGGCACAGATACGCAGTATTTT. This translates into CASSSRQGGTDTQYF.

A word on this clone: Distinct nucleotide sequences in the sample also encode this CDR3. The rearrangement links TRBV2 to TRBJ2-5; TRBD2 might be the D (6 bases). The CDR3 totals 18 residues. Germline CDR1 reads SNHLY; CDR2 reads FYNNEI. Trimming took off 0 bases at V and 3 bases at J, with 20 bases between the two ends. The CDR3 reads CASSEAVFSQRVKETQYF. CDR3 nucleotides: TGTGCCAGCAGTGAAGCCGTGTTTAGTCAGCGGGTGAAAGAGACCCAGTACTTC.

The rearrangement uses TRBV5-6 and TRBJ2-2, with D possibly matching TRBD1 (6 bases). CDR3 length equals 16 residues. V was trimmed by 0 bases and J by 0 bases, leaving 9 bases between them. Germline V lookup: CDR1 SGHDT, CDR2 YYEEEE. The CDR3 DNA follows: TGTGCCAGCAGCTTGGAGGCAGGGGCGAACACCGGGGAGCTGTTTTTT. Its translation is CASSLEAGANTGELFF.

The chain links TRBV6-5 to TRBJ1-3, with TRBD1 as a possible D gene (6 bases). Germline CDR1 MNHEY, CDR2 SVGAGI. Trimming removed 5 bases from V and 5 bases from J, with 10 bases in between. The CDR3 sequence is 13 residues long. The CDR3 is CASSQGLRNTIYF. The CDR3 nucleotides are TGTGCCAGCAGTCAGGGGCTGCGAAACACCATATATTTT.

The chain joins TRBV21-1 to TRBJ2-2; whether TRBD2, the table's D call, matches the DNA was not checked. TRBV21-1 is shown as a pseudogene. This CDR3 has 16 residues. The DNA for the CDR3 is TGTGCCAGCAGCAAAGGGGCTAGCGGGTGCACCGGGGAGCTGTTTTTT. Protein: CASSKGASGCTGELFF.

The V call is TRBV5-1, the J call TRBJ1-1; the D is unclear. Germline-derived CDR1 and CDR2 are SGHRS and YFSETQ. This CDR3 spans 16 amino acids. V shed 1 base and J shed 7 bases, with 20 bases lying between them. Written as DNA, the CDR3 is TGCGCCAGCAGCTTGATGGGCCCCCAGACCTCCCTTGAAGCTTTCTTT. Its translation: CASSLMGPQTSLEAFF.

The chain is built from TRBV30 and TRBJ2-3; 7 nucleotides align to TRBD1. The V segment lost 3 bases and the J segment 4 bases; nucleotides outside the gene matches: 7. This CDR3 has 14 residues. Germline lookup yields CDR1 GTSNPN and CDR2 SVGIG (reference sequence). The CDR3 loop reads CAWRRQGVADTQYF. DNA of the CDR3: TGTGCCTGGAGACGGCAGGGGGTTGCAGATACGCAGTATTTT.

This chain connects TRBV5-4 to TRBJ2-1; possibly TRBD2 for D (5 bases). This CDR3 has 17 residues. Between the trimmed V and J ends, which lost 4 bases and 7 bases, there was a span of 24 bases. Germline-derived CDR1 and CDR2 are SGHNT and YYREEE (reference sequence). Here the CDR3 reads CASSHLFSGDGGNEQFF. CDR3 nucleotide sequence: TGTGCCAGCAGCCACCTATTCTCCGGGGATGGTGGTAATGAGCAGTTCTTC. Supplemented by reference TRBV5-4 and TRBJ2-1, the full variable domain reads ETGVTQSPTHLIKTRGQQVTLRCSSQSGHNTVSWYQQALGQGPQFIFQYYREEENGRGNFPPRFSGLQFPNYSSELNVNALELDDSALYLCASSHLFSGDGGNEQFFGPGTRLTVL.

The rearrangement links TRBV6-5 to TRBJ1-2; weak D call: TRBD1 (6 bases). CDR1 and CDR2 from the germline V gene are MNHEY and SVGAGI. Trimming removed 8 bases from V and 1 base from J, with 11 bases in between. The CDR3 spans 13 residues. This chain's CDR3 is CASRDTYNYGYTF. Written as DNA, the CDR3 is TGTGCCAGCCGGGACACTTATAACTATGGCTACACCTTC.

The V call is TRBV7-2, the J call TRBJ1-5, with TRBD1 matching 11 bases. Germline values: CDR1 SGHTA, CDR2 FQGNSA. J lost 11 bases, V lost 5 bases, and 5 bases had no gene match. There are 13 residues in the CDR3. The CDR3, as DNA: TGTGCCAGCAGCGTGGGACAGGGGGGGGCCCAGCATTTT. This codes for CASSVGQGGAQHF.

V usage is TRBV11-2 and J usage is TRBJ1-1; TRBD1 aligns across 8 bases. The germline gives CDR1 SGHAT, CDR2 FQNNGV. With V trimmed by 0 bases and J by 6 bases, 9 bases remained unmatched. This CDR3 has 16 residues. The CDR3 DNA reads TGTGCCAGCAGCTTAGAGACAGGGGCCCTTGAGGCTGAAGCTTTCTTT. Protein: CASSLETGALEAEAFF. Filled out from reference TRBV11-2 and TRBJ1-1, the complete variable domain reads EAGVAQSPRYKIIEKRQSVAFWCNPISGHATLYWYQQILGQGPKLLIQFQNNGVVDDSQLPKDRFSAERLKGVDSTLKIQPAKLEDSAVYLCASSLETGALEAEAFFGQGTRLTVV.

The sample holds a few counts of this clone. The V gene is TRBV12-1, the J gene TRBJ2-6; TRBD2 is the table's D call, not checked against the DNA. TRBV12-1 is flagged as a pseudogene. CDR3 length: 16 amino acids. CDR3 DNA: TGTGCCAGCGATTCAACTTGCCTATCTGGGGCCAACGTCCTGACTTTC. Its translation: CASDSTCLSGANVLTF.